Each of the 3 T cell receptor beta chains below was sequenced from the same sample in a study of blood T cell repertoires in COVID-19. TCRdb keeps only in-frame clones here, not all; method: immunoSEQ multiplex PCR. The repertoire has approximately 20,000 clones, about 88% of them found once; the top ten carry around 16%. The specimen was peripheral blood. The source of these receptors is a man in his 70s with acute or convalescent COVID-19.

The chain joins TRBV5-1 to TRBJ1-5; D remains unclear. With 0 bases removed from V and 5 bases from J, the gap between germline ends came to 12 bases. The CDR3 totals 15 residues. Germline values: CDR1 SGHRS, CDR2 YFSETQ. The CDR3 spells CASSLGPDSDQPQHF. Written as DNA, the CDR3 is TGCGCCAGCAGCTTGGGACCAGACTCAGATCAGCCCCAGCATTTT.

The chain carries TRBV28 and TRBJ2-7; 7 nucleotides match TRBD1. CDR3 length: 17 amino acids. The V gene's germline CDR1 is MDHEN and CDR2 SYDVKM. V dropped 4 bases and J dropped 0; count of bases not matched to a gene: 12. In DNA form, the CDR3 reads TGTGCCAGCAGTTCCGGACAGGCCTCCTCTCGCTCCTACGAGCAGTACTTC. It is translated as CASSSGQASSRSYEQYF. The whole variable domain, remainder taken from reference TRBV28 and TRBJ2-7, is DVKVTQSSRYLVKRTGEKVFLECVQDMDHENMFWYRQDPGLGLRLIYFSYDVKMKEKGDIPEGYSVSREKKERFSLILESASTNQTSMYLCASSSGQASSRSYEQYFGPGTRLTVT.

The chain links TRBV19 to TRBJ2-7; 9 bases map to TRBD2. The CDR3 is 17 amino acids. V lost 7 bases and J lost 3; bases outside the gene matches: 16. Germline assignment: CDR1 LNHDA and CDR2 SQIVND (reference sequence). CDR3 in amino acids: CASTDRVTGTSIYEQYF. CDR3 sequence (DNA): TGTGCCAGTACTGACAGGGTTACCGGGACTAGCATCTACGAGCAGTACTTC.